A selection of T cell receptor beta chains follows, all from one sample in a study of breast tumors, draining lymph nodes, adjacent tissues. TCRdb re-called the multiplex PCR reads with MiXCR, one entry per CDR3 protein. Among some 170,000 distinct CDR3 sequences, around 33% were seen once, and the ten largest hold less than 4%. What was sequenced was axillary lymph node tissue. Receptors originate from a female donor with breast cancer. Some clones in this sample may be carry-over from other donors' samples. Both conserved end residues are part of each CDR3. A D gene is named only where the DNA matches it firmly. Rows give clone size only sometimes, using once, few, many, or a class for an expanded clone.

TGTGCCAGCAGCTGGTCGACAGGGAGCACAGATACGCAGTATTTT,CASSWSTGSTDTQYF,TRBD1,TRBV11-3,many,TRBJ2-3
TGCGCCAGCAGCCAGTCGACTAGCGGGAGGGCCCTGTTCTTC,CASSQSTSGRALFF,TRBD2,TRBV4-1,many,TRBJ2-1
TGTGCCAGTAGTATGACGGTAACCGCTAACTATGGCTACACCTTC,CASSMTVTANYGYTF,.,TRBV19,many,TRBJ1-2
TGTGCCAGCAGCTTCATAAACTATGGCTACACCTTC,CASSFINYGYTF,.,TRBV5-6,many,TRBJ1-2
TGTGCCAGCAGTGTCGCAAACGGCGGGGAGCTGTTTTTT,CASSVANGGELFF,.,TRBV2,many,TRBJ2-2
TGTGCCAGCAGCGCGGGACTAGCGGGGGGGCCGGAGCAGTACTTC,CASSAGLAGGPEQYF,TRBD2,TRBV5-6,many,TRBJ2-7
TGTGCCAGCAGCTTCTCTGGGGGGGACTACAATGAGCAGTTCTTC,CASSFSGGDYNEQFF,TRBD2,TRBV7-9,many,TRBJ2-1
TGTGCCAGCTCACCAAGGCAGGTTAATGAAAAACTGTTTTTT,CASSPRQVNEKLFF,.,TRBV18,many,TRBJ1-4
TGCGCCAGCAGCCCCCCGGGTCCCAATGAGCAGTTCTTC,CASSPPGPNEQFF,.,TRBV5-1,many,TRBJ2-1
TGTGCCAGCAGCTTGGGGGCCCTGTCGGGTGAGCAGTTCTTC,CASSLGALSGEQFF,.,TRBV5-6,many,TRBJ2-1
TGTGCCAGCAGTTTAGGTTTCAGGGAAGACACCGGGGAGCTGTTTTTT,CASSLGFREDTGELFF,.,TRBV28,few,TRBJ2-2
TGTGCCAGCAGCGTAGGGACAGGCTCTGAAGCTTTCTTT,CASSVGTGSEAFF,TRBD1,TRBV9,few,TRBJ1-1
TGTGCCAGCAGCTTGATAGAGTCCCTTAATGAAAAACTGTCTTTT,CASSLIESLNEKLSF,.,TRBV7-3,.,TRBJ1-4
TGCGCCAGCAGGCCCGGACCTGCTGATCGGCAGTACTTC,CASRPGPADRQYF,.,TRBV10-1,many,TRBJ2-7
TGTGCCAGCAGTGGACGGACTAGCGGGGTTCTCCTCCACGAGCAGTACTTC,CASSGRTSGVLLHEQYF,TRBD2,TRBV2,many,TRBJ2-7
TGTGCCAGCAGCCTAGGACCTGTCGGAGGGTGGGTCTATGGCTACACCTTC,CASSLGPVGGWVYGYTF,.,TRBV11-2,many,TRBJ1-2
TGCGCCAGCAGCCAAGATGGAGGGGCTGATGAAAAACTGTTTTTT,CASSQDGGADEKLFF,.,TRBV4-1,once,TRBJ1-4
TGTGCCAGCAGCCCGGACAGGGTCGGTCAGCCCCAGCATTTT,CASSPDRVGQPQHF,TRBD1,TRBV28,few,TRBJ1-5
TGTGCCAGCTCACCCCCGGGTCCCAATCAGCCCCAGCATTTT,CASSPPGPNQPQHF,.,TRBV18,many,TRBJ1-5
TGTGCCAGCAGCTCGCCGGGAGCTCCTAATGAAAAACTGTTTTTT,CASSSPGAPNEKLFF,.,TRBV28,.,TRBJ1-4
TGTGCCAGCAGCTCAAGGGCGGGGAGCACAGATACGCAGTATTTT,CASSSRAGSTDTQYF,.,TRBV7-3,many,TRBJ2-3
TGTGCCAGCAGTCACTCTGGGGGGAACTATGGCTACACCTTC,CASSHSGGNYGYTF,.,TRBV6-5,.,TRBJ1-2
TGTGCCAGCAATCGAAGGGGTTCTCGAGAGTCACCCCTCCACTTT,CASNRRGSRESPLHF,.,TRBV27,many,TRBJ1-6
TGTGCCAGCAGTTACTCGAGCGGTAGCGGGGAGCTGTTTTTT,CASSYSSGSGELFF,.,TRBV6-6,many,TRBJ2-2
TGTGCCAGCAGCTCCGAGGGTTCCCCTCAGCCCCAGCATTTT,CASSSEGSPQPQHF,.,TRBV9,many,TRBJ1-5
TGCGCCAGCAGCCAAGACAGGGAGGGGAATAGTCGTGCCAACGTCCTGACTTTC,CASSQDREGNSRANVLTF,TRBD2,TRBV4-3,.,TRBJ2-6
TGCAGTGTGACCCGACCTGGGGGCTCCTACAATGAGCAGTTCTTC,CSVTRPGGSYNEQFF,.,TRBV20-1,many,TRBJ2-1
TGTGCCATCAGTGAGTGGACTAGCGGGGGATCCGAGCAGTACTTC,CAISEWTSGGSEQYF,TRBD2,TRBV10-3,many,TRBJ2-7
TGTGCCTGGAGTGGCGCTAAGGAGACCCAGTACTTC,CAWSGAKETQYF,.,TRBV30,many,TRBJ2-5
TGCGCCAGCAACTTGAGTCGAAGAAGGTGGCAGTACTTC,CASNLSRRRWQYF,.,TRBV5-1,.,TRBJ2-7
TGTGCCACCCGACAGGGGGCCTCAAATGAGCAGTTCTTC,CATRQGASNEQFF,TRBD1,TRBV6-5,many,TRBJ2-1
TGCGCCAGCAGCTTGGAGGGGAATTCACCCCTCCACTTT,CASSLEGNSPLHF,.,TRBV5-1,few,TRBJ1-6
TGCAGTGCAGGGGAGACAGGCTATAATTCACCCCTCCACTTT,CSAGETGYNSPLHF,.,TRBV20-1,many,TRBJ1-6
TGTGCCAGCAGCGGTGGGGGGTTAGCCAAAAACATTCAGTACTTC,CASSGGGLAKNIQYF,.,TRBV9,.,TRBJ2-4
TGTGCCAGCAGTTTACCGACAGGGGGTCGGGAAAAACTGTTTTTT,CASSLPTGGREKLFF,TRBD1,TRBV28,many,TRBJ1-4
TGTGCCAGTAGTAAGGGGACAGGGGGCGAAAAACTGTTTTTT,CASSKGTGGEKLFF,TRBD1,TRBV19,many,TRBJ1-4
TGTGCCAGCAGTTTATCCAGGACTAGCGGGGGGGTACCTACGCAGTATTTT,CASSLSRTSGGVPTQYF,TRBD2,TRBV28,few,TRBJ2-3
TGTGCCTGGAAGGACTCCAGCTCCTACAATGAGCAGTTCTTC,CAWKDSSSYNEQFF,.,TRBV30,many,TRBJ2-1
TGTGCCAGCATCGGACTTAGCTCCTACAATGAGCAGTTCTTC,CASIGLSSYNEQFF,.,TRBV2,many,TRBJ2-1
TGTGCCAGCAGGCAGCCGTCTAAACCCGGGACTAGCGGGGCCAATGAGCAGTTCTTC,CASRQPSKPGTSGANEQFF,TRBD2,TRBV6-1,.,TRBJ2-1
TGTGCCAGCAGCTTAGAAGGGGGCGTCCTCCATGAGCAGTTCTTC,CASSLEGGVLHEQFF,TRBD1,TRBV7-8,many,TRBJ2-1
TGTGCCAGCAGCCGAACGGGACTAGCGGGGGCCGAGCAGTTCTTC,CASSRTGLAGAEQFF,TRBD2,TRBV5-4,.,TRBJ2-1
TGTGCCACCAGCAGAGTGGCGGGACAGGCTTTTGATGAGCAGTTCTTC,CATSRVAGQAFDEQFF,TRBD1,TRBV15,.,TRBJ2-1
TGTGCCAGCAGCCGAGGGGACAGGGCTACCTACGAGCAGTACTTC,CASSRGDRATYEQYF,TRBD1,TRBV28,.,TRBJ2-7
TGTGCCAGCCGAAAGACTAGCGGGAGAGGTGATACGCAGTATTTT,CASRKTSGRGDTQYF,TRBD2,TRBV18,many,TRBJ2-3
TGTGCCAGTAGTGTTCGACTAGCGGGAGGGATAAATGAGCAGTTCTTC,CASSVRLAGGINEQFF,TRBD2,TRBV19,many,TRBJ2-1
TGCAGTGCCGCAGGGGGGGGCCGGGAGACCCAGTACTTC,CSAAGGGRETQYF,.,TRBV20-1,many,TRBJ2-5
TGTGCCTGGAGTCCGGGACTGATCACCGGGGAGCTGTTTTTT,CAWSPGLITGELFF,.,TRBV30,many,TRBJ2-2
TGTGCCAGCAGCGTTGGCAGGACTATCGACGAGCAGTACTTC,CASSVGRTIDEQYF,.,TRBV9,many,TRBJ2-7
TGCGCCAGCAGCTTCTACAGGGGCTATGAGCAGTTCTTC,CASSFYRGYEQFF,TRBD1,TRBV5-1,few,TRBJ2-1